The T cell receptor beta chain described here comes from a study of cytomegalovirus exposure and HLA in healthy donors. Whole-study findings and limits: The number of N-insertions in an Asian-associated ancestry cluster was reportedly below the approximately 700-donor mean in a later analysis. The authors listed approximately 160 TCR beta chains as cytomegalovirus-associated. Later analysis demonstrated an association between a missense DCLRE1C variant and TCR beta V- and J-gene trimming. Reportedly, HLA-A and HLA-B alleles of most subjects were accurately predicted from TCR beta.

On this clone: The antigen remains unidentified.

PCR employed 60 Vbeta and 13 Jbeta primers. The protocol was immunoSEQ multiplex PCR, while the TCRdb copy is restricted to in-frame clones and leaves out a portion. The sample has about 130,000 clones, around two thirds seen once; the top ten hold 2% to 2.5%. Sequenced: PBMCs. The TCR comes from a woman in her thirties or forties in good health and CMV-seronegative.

The CDR3 loop reads CSVPQGSAEAFF. The CDR3 nucleotides read TGCAGCGTTCCACAGGGTAGCGCTGAAGCTTTCTTT. V is TRBV29-1 and J is TRBJ1-1, with D possibly TRBD1 on 6 matching bases. The CDR3 covers 12 residues. Between the trimmed V and J ends, which lost 5 bases and 6 bases, there was a span of 13 bases. CDR1 and CDR2 (germline): SQVTM, ANQGSEA.